The sequence of this T cell receptor (beta chain) was determined in a study of PD-1 blockade in mismatch repair-deficient tumors. Study-level information: Patients had 12 mismatch repair-deficient cancer types, all previously treated and progressing.

This CDR3 has 13 residues. V lost 1 base and J 5 bases, leaving 7 bases between the germline ends. Germline CDR1 SGHTS, CDR2 YDEGEE. This clone was observed a few times. Every patient had mismatch repair deficiency by PCR or immunohistochemistry. The repertoire was sequenced with immunoSEQ multiplex PCR; TCRdb's copy has only in-frame clones and lacks some. The table lists about 68,000 clones, 78% of them singletons, with roughly 6% in the top ten. The chain has TRBV5-8 and TRBJ1-5, with unresolved D. This sequence was found in an adult with mismatch repair-deficient cancer. Sequencing was performed on peripheral blood, taken 2 weeks after starting pembrolizumab. The CDR3 sequence is CASSLQDYQPQHF. In DNA, the CDR3 is TGTGCCAGCAGCTTGCAGGACTATCAGCCCCAGCATTTT.